The clone carrying this T cell receptor beta chain was seen a single time. V lost 0 bases and J 3 bases, leaving 13 bases between the germline ends. CDR3 length: 16 amino acids. Germline V gene lookup returns CDR1 SGHRS and CDR2 YFSETQ. The data stem from a study of blood T cell repertoires in COVID-19. Whole-study context: COVID-19 samples from acute and convalescent phases originated in the United States, Italy and Spain.

Libraries were prepared by immunoSEQ multiplex PCR; TCRdb keeps only in-frame clonotypes and omits some of them. The data contain 70,000 to 100,000 clones, about 88% of them singletons. The gene calls are TRBV5-1 and TRBJ2-1, with D possibly being TRBD2 (6 bases). The sample comprised peripheral blood. The receptor comes from a woman older than 75 with active COVID-19. CDR3 DNA: TGCGCCAGCAGCTTGGACCCGGGAGCCCACTACAATGAGCAGTTCTTC. Translating it yields CASSLDPGAHYNEQFF.